These 32 T cell receptor beta chains were sequenced from one sample in a study of T cell responses to AZD1222 COVID-19 vaccine. Generated by immunoSEQ multiplex PCR, the TCRdb table keeps only in-frame clones and is missing some. This sample has about 220,000 clones, with under 95% found just once. Specimen: peripheral blood, collected on day 0 of MenACWY control vaccination. The receptors were sampled from an adult in good health.

This clone was seen only once. The chain is built from TRBV10-1 and TRBJ2-3; the match to TRBD2 covers 8 bases. The CDR3 has 16 amino acids. Germline lookup yields CDR1 WNHNN and CDR2 SYGVQD (reference sequence). The trim removed 3 bases at V and 5 bases at J, leaving 10 bases unmatched. Here the CDR3 reads CASSDGSGGEGDTQYF. The CDR3 DNA follows: TGCGCCAGCAGTGACGGTTCCGGGGGGGAAGGAGATACGCAGTATTTT.

This chain connects TRBV2 to TRBJ1-5; 8 bases align to TRBD1. The V gene's germline CDR1 is SNHLY and CDR2 FYNNEI. Trimming cost V 5 bases and J 6 bases; bases outside gene matches: 9. The CDR3 loop spans 15 amino acids. The CDR3 DNA follows: TGTGCCAGCAGTTTGGACAGGGCTCCGAGTCAGCCCCAGCATTTT. Its translation is CASSLDRAPSQPQHF.

This sequence joins TRBV11-2 and TRBJ1-1; D is perhaps TRBD1 (6 bases). V dropped 7 bases and J dropped 1 base, with 13 bases sitting between them. Germline CDR1 reads SGHAT; CDR2 reads FQNNGV. The CDR3 sequence is 14 residues long. The CDR3 reads CASTRGGWNTEAFF. The CDR3 DNA reads TGTGCCAGCACCAGGGGAGGGTGGAACACTGAAGCTTTCTTT.

The CDR3 region has the DNA TGTGCCTGGAGTGTTCGAGGGGCGGGAAACACCATATATTTT. Protein product: CAWSVRGAGNTIYF. V and J are TRBV30 and TRBJ1-3; D might be TRBD1 (5 bases). Germline lookup yields CDR1 GTSNPN and CDR2 SVGIG (reference sequence). Trimming took off 0 bases at V and 4 bases at J, with 10 bases between the two ends. This CDR3 region has 14 residues. The variable domain in full, completed from reference TRBV30 and TRBJ1-3, reads SQTIHQWPATLVQPVGSPLSLECTVEGTSNPNLYWYRQAAGRGLQLLFYSVGIGQISSEVPQNLSASRPQDRQFILSSKKLLLSDSGFYLCAWSVRGAGNTIYFGEGSWLTVV.

The chain employs TRBV30 and TRBJ1-2; D is unclear. V lost 0 bases and J lost 4, with 15 bases in between. The V gene's germline CDR1 is GTSNPN and CDR2 SVGIG (reference sequence). This CDR3 has 15 residues. The CDR3: CAWSVQSGRTYGYTF. DNA of the CDR3: TGTGCCTGGAGTGTACAGTCCGGGCGTACCTATGGCTACACCTTC.

J is TRBJ2-6 and V is TRBV19, with 12 positions matching TRBD1. Germline V lookup: CDR1 LNHDA, CDR2 SQIVND (reference sequence). V dropped 10 bases and J dropped 4; count of bases not matched to a gene: 11. This CDR3 is built from 17 residues. The CDR3 region is CATRRGQGAMGANVLTF. The CDR3, as DNA: TGTGCCACTAGGCGGGGACAGGGGGCGATGGGGGCCAACGTCCTGACTTTC.

The genes are TRBV11-3 and TRBJ2-3; D is undetermined. The CDR3 extends over 13 amino acids. Germline assignment: CDR1 SGHNT and CDR2 YENEEA. Trimming removed 5 bases at V and 7 bases at J, with 13 bases between. The CDR3 here is CASSPGTSNTQYF. CDR3 in DNA: TGTGCCAGCAGCCCAGGTACGAGTAATACGCAGTATTTT.

The J gene is TRBJ2-7, the V gene TRBV12-5, with 7 bases aligning to TRBD2. CDR1 is LGHNT, CDR2 FRNRAP, per germline. The CDR3 covers 16 residues. Written as DNA, the CDR3 is TGTGGGGGGGGTCTTCGACCGACCTTAAGGGGTCCTGAGCAGTACTTC. This gives the protein CGGGLRPTLRGPEQYF.

This clone appeared once. This chain joins TRBV7-9 and TRBJ2-5; possibly TRBD1 or TRBD2 for D (5 bases each). Judging by the DNA end, TRBJ2-7 fits better; the J call may be wrong. This CDR3 is 13 amino acids long. Germline V CDR1 and CDR2: SEHNR, FQNEAQ (reference sequence). CDR3 sequence reads: CASSPKGPYEQYF. The CDR3 DNA is TGTGCCAGCAGCCCCAAGGGACCCTACGAGCAGTACTTC.

This sequence joins TRBV7-6 and TRBJ1-1, with a tentative D call TRBD1 (5 bases). CDR1 and CDR2 (germline): SGHVS, FNYEAQ. The CDR3 has 13 residues. Trimming removed 4 bases at V and 5 bases at J, with 11 bases between. DNA of the CDR3: TGTGCCAGCAGCTCTACAGGAAGAACTGAAGCTTTCTTT. Translating it yields CASSSTGRTEAFF.

V usage is TRBV29-1 and J usage is TRBJ1-1; 8 nucleotides line up with TRBD1. V lost 7 bases and J lost 0; bases outside the gene matches: 4. Germline V CDR1 and CDR2: SQVTM, ANQGSEA. The CDR3 is made up of 13 amino acids. The CDR3 DNA reads as TGCAGCGCCGCGACAGGGGTGAACACTGAAGCTTTCTTT. It translates to CSAATGVNTEAFF.

The chain is built from TRBV20-1 and TRBJ1-2, with no clear D. The germline V gene has CDR1 DFQATT and CDR2 SNEGSKA (reference sequence). The CDR3 is 13 residues long. V was pared by 3 bases and J by 2 bases, with 10 bases between. Written as DNA, the CDR3 is TGCAGTGCTAGTTATTCGACAAACTATGGCTACACCTTC. Translated, it gives CSASYSTNYGYTF.

The chain joins TRBV29-1 to TRBJ1-4; D not resolved. Germline loops: CDR1 SQVTM, CDR2 ANQGSEA. Trimming pared 5 bases from V and 8 bases from J, leaving 9 bases between. The CDR3 runs to 11 residues. The DNA of the CDR3 is TGCAGCGTTAGGCGAGGGGAAAAACTGTTTTTT. Its translation is CSVRRGEKLFF.

The chain employs TRBV19 and TRBJ1-4; D unresolved. Trimming took 5 bases from V and 0 from J, leaving 10 bases between them. The CDR3 contains 15 residues. Germline CDR1 LNHDA, CDR2 SQIVND (reference sequence). Here the CDR3 DNA reads TGTGCCAGTAGTTTCACAGTGGCAACTAATGAAAAACTGTTTTTT. Protein product: CASSFTVATNEKLFF.

This clone was detected once. The chain has TRBV5-1 and TRBJ1-3, with 11 bases aligning to TRBD1. The CDR3 sequence is 17 residues long. Germline V gene data show CDR1 as SGHRS and CDR2 as YFSETQ. V was clipped by 0 bases and J by 0 bases; unmatched bases: 2. DNA of the CDR3: TGCGCCAGCAGCTTGGTAGGGACAGGGGGCTCTGGAAACACCATATATTTT. Translated, it gives CASSLVGTGGSGNTIYF.

In nucleotides, the CDR3 is TGTGCCAGCAAGGACAGACAATATAGCAATCAGCCCCAGCATTTT. This translates into CASKDRQYSNQPQHF. The J gene is TRBJ1-5, the V gene TRBV27; perhaps TRBD1 as D (6 bases). This CDR3 comprises 15 residues. With 7 bases removed from V and 0 bases from J, the gap between germline ends came to 13 bases. Looked up from germline, CDR1 is MNHEY and CDR2 is SMNVEV (reference sequence).

The chain is built from TRBV7-2 and TRBJ2-5; 7 bases line up with TRBD2. V lost 3 bases to trimming and J lost 3 bases; unmatched junction nucleotides: 7. The CDR3 length is 15 residues. Germline assignment: CDR1 SGHTA and CDR2 FQGNSA. The CDR3: CASSFYHLAEETQYF. DNA of the CDR3: TGTGCCAGCAGCTTTTACCATCTAGCGGAAGAGACCCAGTACTTC.

The chain carries TRBV18 and TRBJ1-1; possible D gene TRBD1, 5 bases. Germline assignment: CDR1 KGHSH and CDR2 LQKENI. The CDR3 loop spans 14 amino acids. V dropped 3 bases and J dropped 2 bases, with 10 bases sitting between them. The CDR3 sequence is CASSPSGDNTEAFF. CDR3 DNA sequence: TGTGCCAGCTCACCTTCTGGGGACAACACTGAAGCTTTCTTT.

This chain joins TRBV12-3 or TRBV12-4 and TRBJ2-7; 7 bases are a match to TRBD1. The CDR3 extends over 13 amino acids. J lost 7 bases, V lost 7 bases, and 10 bases had no gene match. CDR3 nucleotides: TGTGCCAGCACCAACAACAGGGGTAGGGAGCAGTACTTC. This codes for CASTNNRGREQYF.

The chain employs TRBV28 and TRBJ2-3, with D possibly being TRBD2 (6 bases). CDR3 length: 19 residues. Trimming removed 4 bases from V and 2 bases from J, with 25 bases in between. Germline V gives CDR1 MDHEN, CDR2 SYDVKM. CDR3 bases: TGTGCCAGCAGTTCAATTCCCCAGGGACTCCAGCAATTCACAGATACGCAGTATTTT. It translates to CASSSIPQGLQQFTDTQYF.

V is TRBV27 and J is TRBJ1-2; unclear D gene. The germline V gene has CDR1 MNHEY and CDR2 SMNVEV (reference sequence). This CDR3 contains 13 residues. With 0 bases removed from V and 7 bases from J, the gap between germline ends came to 9 bases. CDR3 bases: TGTGCCAGCAGTTTATCGGGTTCTGGTGGCTACACCTTC. As protein: CASSLSGSGGYTF.

The chain joins TRBV4-1 to TRBJ1-4; no clear D gene. The CDR3 contains 15 residues. Germline assignment: CDR1 MGHRA and CDR2 YSYEKL. Trimming cost V 6 bases and J 3 bases, with 14 bases left between them. The CDR3 nucleotides read TGCGCCAGCAGTTCAACCACTAGGGCTAATGAAAAACTGTTTTTT. Translation gives CASSSTTRANEKLFF.

V usage is TRBV6-5 and J usage is TRBJ1-4; no clear D. The CDR3 is 14 residues long. Trimming took off 2 bases at V and 6 bases at J, with 10 bases between the two ends. Germline CDR1 is MNHEY and CDR2 is SVGAGI. CDR3 nucleotide sequence: TGTGCCAGCAGTTACGGGCGGGCTGATGAAAAACTGTTTTTT. Translated: CASSYGRADEKLFF.

A few counts support this clone. This sequence joins TRBV19 and TRBJ1-2; 9 nucleotides line up with TRBD1. V was pared by 5 bases and J by 5 bases, with 6 bases of the junction left unmatched. Germline CDR1 LNHDA, CDR2 SQIVND (reference sequence). The CDR3 totals 14 residues. The CDR3 loop is CASSHRDRVYGYTF. For the CDR3, the DNA is TGTGCCAGTAGTCACCGGGACAGGGTATATGGCTACACCTTC.

This clone was recorded once. J is TRBJ2-4 and V is TRBV5-8; TRBD1 matches at 12 bases. The CDR3 covers 19 residues. Looked up from germline, CDR1 is SGHTS and CDR2 is YDEGEE. J gave up 3 bases and V 2 bases, and 12 bases lay outside the gene matches. CDR3 in amino acids: CASSFAPGQGARGKNIQYF. In DNA form, the CDR3 reads TGTGCCAGCAGCTTTGCCCCGGGACAGGGGGCGCGTGGCAAAAACATTCAGTACTTC. Looking up the rest from reference TRBV5-8 and TRBJ2-4 gives the full variable domain: EAGVTQSPTHLIKTRGQQATLRCSPISGHTSVYWYQQALGLGLQFLLWYDEGEERNRGNFPPRFSGRQFPNYSSELNVNALELEDSALYLCASSFAPGQGARGKNIQYFGAGTRLSVL.

This chain connects TRBV18 to TRBJ1-4; no definite D call. CDR3 size: 14 residues. Deletions cut 4 bases from V and 8 bases from J, with 14 bases between. Per the germline V gene, CDR1 is KGHSH and CDR2 is LQKENI. The CDR3 spells CASSQGRGTEKLFF. In nucleotides, the CDR3 is TGTGCCAGCTCACAGGGCCGAGGAACCGAAAAACTGTTTTTT. Using reference TRBV18 and TRBJ1-4 for the parts outside the CDR3, the full variable domain is NAGVMQNPRHLVRRRGQEARLRCSPMKGHSHVYWYRQLPEEGLKFMVYLQKENIIDESGMPKERFSAEFPKEGPSILRIQQVVRGDSAAYFCASSQGRGTEKLFFGSGTQLSVL.

The chain combines TRBV18 with TRBJ1-5, with D perhaps matching TRBD1 (5 bases). CDR3 length equals 17 residues. With 3 bases removed from V and 0 bases from J, the gap between germline ends came to 15 bases. In germline, CDR1 is KGHSH, CDR2 LQKENI. The CDR3 DNA follows: TGTGCCAGCTCACCCGCGGCAGGGATCTATAGCAATCAGCCCCAGCATTTT. This codes for CASSPAAGIYSNQPQHF.

The chain has TRBV4-1 and TRBJ2-1; D assignment may be TRBD1 or TRBD2 (5 bases each). CDR3 length: 17 amino acids. V was clipped by 4 bases and J by 1 base, with 17 bases between them. CDR1 is MGHRA and CDR2 is YSYEKL in the germline V gene. The CDR3 DNA is TGCGCCAGCAGCCCAACCAACCGGGACGGGTCCTACAATGAGCAGTTCTTC. Translating gives CASSPTNRDGSYNEQFF.

The CDR3 DNA reads as TGTGCCAGCAGCCTGTCGACTAGCGGGGGTGTCGAGACCCAGTACTTC. Translating it yields CASSLSTSGGVETQYF. V usage is TRBV4-2 and J usage is TRBJ2-5; TRBD2 aligns across 12 bases. Germline V gene sequence: CDR1 LGHNA, CDR2 YNFKEQ. V gave up 4 bases and J gave up 5 bases; unmatched junction bases: 8. This CDR3 has 16 residues.

The rearrangement joins TRBV3-1 (or the pseudogene TRBV3-2) to TRBJ1-1; possibly TRBD1 for D (5 bases). CDR3 length equals 14 residues. Germline V gene data show CDR1 as LGHDT and CDR2 as YNNKEL (reference sequence). Trimming removed 3 bases at V and 7 bases at J, with 15 bases between. The CDR3: CASSQVGPRGEAFF. CDR3 nucleotide sequence: TGTGCCAGCAGCCAGGTGGGACCCCGGGGTGAAGCTTTCTTT.

The chain uses TRBV3-1 (or the pseudogene TRBV3-2) and TRBJ1-2; 9 positions match TRBD1. The germline V gene encodes CDR1 LGHDT and CDR2 YNNKEL (reference sequence). With 4 bases clipped from V and 6 bases from J, the junction kept 3 bases outside the gene matches. The CDR3 consists of 13 residues. The DNA of the CDR3 is TGTGCCAGCAGCCCGGGACAGGGAGATGGCTACACCTTC. This sequence encodes CASSPGQGDGYTF.

V is TRBV18 and J is TRBJ2-1; the D is unclear. Germline loops: CDR1 KGHSH, CDR2 LQKENI. The CDR3 totals 16 residues. V dropped 3 bases and J dropped 3 bases, with 15 bases sitting between them. In nucleotides, the CDR3 is TGTGCCAGCTCACCCGCCGGTAAGACCCTCTACAATGAGCAGTTCTTC. This sequence encodes CASSPAGKTLYNEQFF.